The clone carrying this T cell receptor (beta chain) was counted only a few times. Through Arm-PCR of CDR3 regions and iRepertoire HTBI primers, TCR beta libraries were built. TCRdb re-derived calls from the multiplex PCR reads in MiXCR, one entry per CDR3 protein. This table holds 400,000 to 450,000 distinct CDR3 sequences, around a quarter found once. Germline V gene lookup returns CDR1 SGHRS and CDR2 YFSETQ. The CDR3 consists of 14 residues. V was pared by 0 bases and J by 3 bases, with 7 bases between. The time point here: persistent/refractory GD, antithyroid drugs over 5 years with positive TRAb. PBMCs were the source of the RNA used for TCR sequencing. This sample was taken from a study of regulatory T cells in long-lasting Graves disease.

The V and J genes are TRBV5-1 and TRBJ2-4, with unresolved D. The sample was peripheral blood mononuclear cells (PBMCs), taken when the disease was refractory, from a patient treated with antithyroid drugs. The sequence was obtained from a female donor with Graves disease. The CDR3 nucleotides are TGCGCCAGCAGCTTGGACGTCCTCAAAAACATTCAGTACTTC. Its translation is CASSLDVLKNIQYF.